This T cell receptor (beta chain) was obtained from a study of OX40 agonist ivuxolimab in advanced cancers. This CDR3 is built from 13 residues. The V gene's germline CDR1 is LNHNV and CDR2 YYDKDF (reference sequence). V was pared by 6 bases and J by 6 bases, with 15 bases between. Profiled with immunoSEQ multiplex PCR; TCRdb holds only in-frame clones, not every one. Of around 80,000 clones listed, more than 75% are singletons. The receptor's source is an adult with an advanced solid tumor such as melanoma, head and neck, liver or kidney cancer. The chain has TRBV15 and TRBJ2-7, with a tentative D call TRBD1 (5 bases). The sample was CD4+ or CD8+ T cells sorted from blood, taken in a trial of the OX40 agonist ivuxolimab. The CDR3, as DNA: TGTGCCACCAGTCAGGCAGGGCTGGGCGAGCAGTACTTC. Translation: CATSQAGLGEQYF. The variable domain in full, completed from reference TRBV15 and TRBJ2-7, reads DAMVIQNPRYQVTQFGKPVTLSCSQTLNHNVMYWYQQKSSQAPKLLFHYYDKDFNNEADTPDNFQSRRPNTSFCFLDIRSPGLGDTAMYLCATSQAGLGEQYFGPGTRLTVT.